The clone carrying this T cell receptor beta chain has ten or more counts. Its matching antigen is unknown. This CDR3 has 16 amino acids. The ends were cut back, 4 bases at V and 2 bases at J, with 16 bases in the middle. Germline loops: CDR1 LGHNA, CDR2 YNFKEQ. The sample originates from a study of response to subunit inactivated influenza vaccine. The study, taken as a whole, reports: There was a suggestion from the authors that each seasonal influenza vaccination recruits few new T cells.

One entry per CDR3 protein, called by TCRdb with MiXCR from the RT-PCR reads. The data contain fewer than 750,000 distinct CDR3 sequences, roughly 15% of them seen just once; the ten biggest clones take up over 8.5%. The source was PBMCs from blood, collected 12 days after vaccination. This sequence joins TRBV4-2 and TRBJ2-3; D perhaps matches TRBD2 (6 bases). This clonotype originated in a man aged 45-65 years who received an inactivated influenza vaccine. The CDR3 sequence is CASSRGLPNPTDTQYF. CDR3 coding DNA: TGTGCCAGCAGCCGGGGACTGCCGAATCCCACAGATACGCAGTATTTT.